Listed below are T cell receptor beta chains from one sample, sequenced in a study of cytomegalovirus exposure and HLA in healthy donors. The method was immunoSEQ multiplex PCR; TCRdb's version includes in-frame clones alone and lacks a portion of them. The sample shows approximately 100,000 clones, approximately 73% of them seen only once. The sample taken for sequencing was PBMCs. Receptors were obtained from a man aged 40-50 years in good health and CMV-seronegative. The CDR3 runs from the conserved cysteine through the conserved F or W. Each record gives: clone size, J gene, V gene, D gene, CDR3 protein, CDR3 DNA. A D gene is named only where the DNA matches it firmly. Clone size is shown for a subset of rows, as once, few, many or a class of expanded clone.

size: .; J: TRBJ2-3; V: TRBV19; D: .; CDR3: CASSRGGGMSTDTQYF; DNA: TGTGCCAGTAGCAGAGGGGGGGGGATGAGCACAGATACGCAGTATTTT
size: .; J: TRBJ2-3; V: TRBV9; D: .; CDR3: CASSVVRDPLQGTQYF; DNA: TGTGCCAGCAGCGTAGTGCGGGACCCTCTACAAGGTACGCAGTATTTT
size: .; J: TRBJ1-2; V: TRBV28; D: .; CDR3: CASSLNHRVNYGYTF; DNA: TGTGCCAGCAGTTTGAACCACAGGGTTAACTATGGCTACACCTTC
size: .; J: TRBJ2-7; V: TRBV19; D: .; CDR3: CASSRGSNSYEQYF; DNA: TGTGCCAGCTCTCGGGGTTCTAACTCCTACGAGCAGTACTTC
size: .; J: TRBJ2-3; V: TRBV11-3; D: .; CDR3: CASSLGPTLATQYF; DNA: TGTGCCAGCAGCTTAGGGCCGACTCTGGCTACGCAGTATTTT
size: .; J: TRBJ1-4; V: TRBV4-2; D: .; CDR3: CASSQVRGQGLNEKLFF; DNA: TGTGCCAGCAGCCAAGTCAGAGGGCAGGGGCTTAATGAAAAACTGTTTTTT
size: .; J: TRBJ1-1; V: TRBV6-5; D: TRBD1; CDR3: CASRTRGRQTEAFF; DNA: TGTGCCAGCAGGACTAGGGGGCGTCAGACTGAAGCTTTCTTT
size: .; J: TRBJ1-2; V: TRBV19; D: TRBD1; CDR3: CASSSGGRRNYGYTF; DNA: TGTGCCAGTAGTTCAGGGGGACGGCGAAACTATGGCTACACCTTC
size: .; J: TRBJ1-1; V: TRBV5-4; D: .; CDR3: CASSPREGGGTEAFF; DNA: TGTGCCAGCAGCCCTAGGGAGGGTGGGGGCACTGAAGCTTTCTTT
size: .; J: TRBJ2-3; V: TRBV5-4; D: TRBD1; CDR3: CASSSGQGLTDTQYF; DNA: TGTGCCAGCAGCTCCGGACAGGGCCTCACAGATACGCAGTATTTT
size: medium-sized; J: TRBJ1-5; V: TRBV19; D: .; CDR3: CASNPLGISQPQHF; DNA: TGTGCCAGTAATCCCCTCGGGATTAGTCAGCCCCAGCATTTT
size: .; J: TRBJ1-1; V: TRBV28; D: TRBD1; CDR3: CASRAPGQGSGEAFF; DNA: TGTGCCAGCAGGGCCCCGGGACAGGGGAGCGGGGAAGCTTTCTTT
size: .; J: TRBJ1-2; V: TRBV4-1; D: .; CDR3: CASSQDPGFYGYTF; DNA: TGCGCCAGCAGCCAAGATCCAGGGTTCTATGGCTACACCTTC
size: once; J: TRBJ2-4; V: TRBV27; D: .; CDR3: CASSLMFWAVRSNIQYF; DNA: TGTGCCAGCAGTTTAATGTTTTGGGCAGTAAGATCAAACATTCAGTACTTC
size: .; J: TRBJ2-7; V: TRBV4-3; D: TRBD1; CDR3: CASSHRQGGLYEQYF; DNA: TGCGCCAGCAGCCACCGACAGGGGGGTTTGTACGAGCAGTACTTC
size: .; J: TRBJ1-6; V: TRBV6-5; D: .; CDR3: CASSYGSNNSPLHF; DNA: TGTGCCAGCAGTTACGGGAGTAATAATTCACCCCTCCACTTT
size: .; J: TRBJ1-1; V: TRBV11-2; D: .; CDR3: CASSSQGRGTEAFF; DNA: TGTGCCAGCAGCTCTCAGGGAAGAGGAACTGAAGCTTTCTTT
size: few; J: TRBJ1-4; V: TRBV6-5; D: .; CDR3: CASSYARAPEKLFF; DNA: TGTGCCAGCAGTTACGCCAGGGCTCCTGAAAAACTGTTTTTT
size: .; J: TRBJ2-1; V: TRBV9; D: TRBD2; CDR3: CASSVAPPSGGAGHEQFF; DNA: TGTGCCAGCAGCGTAGCTCCCCCTAGCGGGGGGGCCGGCCATGAGCAGTTCTTC
size: .; J: TRBJ2-6; V: TRBV30; D: .; CDR3: CAWSFLSSGANVLTF; DNA: TGTGCCTGGAGCTTCTTGAGCTCTGGGGCCAACGTCCTGACTTTC
size: .; J: TRBJ2-2; V: TRBV19; D: TRBD1; CDR3: CASIPGQGPDTGELFF; DNA: TGTGCCAGTATCCCGGGACAGGGCCCTGACACCGGGGAGCTGTTTTTT
size: .; J: TRBJ1-5; V: TRBV4-1; D: .; CDR3: CASSVAGLGNQPQHF; DNA: TGCGCCAGCAGCGTTGCTGGACTTGGAAATCAGCCCCAGCATTTT
size: .; J: TRBJ2-5; V: TRBV27; D: TRBD2; CDR3: CASSGWMGGGAGETQYF; DNA: TGTGCCAGCAGCGGCTGGATGGGCGGGGGGGCCGGGGAGACCCAGTACTTC
size: .; J: TRBJ2-7; V: TRBV4-3; D: .; CDR3: CSSSQVWANSYEQYF; DNA: TGCTCCAGCAGCCAAGTGTGGGCTAATAGCTACGAGCAGTACTTC
size: .; J: TRBJ2-4; V: TRBV10-3; D: .; CDR3: CATSLATKNIQYF; DNA: TGTGCCACCTCCCTAGCAACCAAAAACATTCAGTACTTC
size: .; J: TRBJ2-7; V: TRBV6-1; D: TRBD1; CDR3: CASRGTGGSEQYF; DNA: TGTGCCAGCAGGGGGACAGGGGGGAGCGAGCAGTACTTC
size: .; J: TRBJ1-2; V: TRBV7-2; D: .; CDR3: CASSAQASYGYTF; DNA: TGTGCCAGCAGCGCCCAGGCTTCTTATGGCTACACCTTC
size: .; J: TRBJ2-5; V: TRBV7-8; D: .; CDR3: CASSRAETQYF; DNA: TGTGCCAGCAGCCGCGCCGAGACCCAGTACTTC
size: .; J: TRBJ2-7; V: TRBV20-1; D: .; CDR3: CSARESNEQYF; DNA: TGCAGTGCTAGAGAGAGTAACGAGCAGTACTTC
size: .; J: TRBJ2-7; V: TRBV7-2; D: TRBD2; CDR3: CASSKLPSGGAATSEQYF; DNA: TGTGCCAGCAGCAAGTTGCCTAGCGGGGGGGCCGCTACCTCTGAGCAGTACTTC
size: .; J: TRBJ2-7; V: TRBV5-1; D: TRBD1; CDR3: CASSLVLGGQTPYEQYF; DNA: TGCGCCAGCAGCTTGGTTTTAGGGGGCCAGACTCCCTACGAGCAGTACTTC
size: .; J: TRBJ2-5; V: TRBV2; D: TRBD2; CDR3: CASSVSGGAGETQYF; DNA: TGTGCCAGCAGCGTCAGCGGGGGGGCGGGAGAGACCCAGTACTTC
size: .; J: TRBJ2-7; V: TRBV15; D: TRBD1; CDR3: CATSRERGQGTYEQYF; DNA: TGTGCCACCAGCAGAGAAAGGGGACAGGGTACCTACGAGCAGTACTTC
size: .; J: TRBJ2-7; V: TRBV18; D: .; CDR3: CASSLFSGPEQYF; DNA: TGTGCCAGCTCGCTTTTTTCAGGGCCCGAGCAGTACTTC
size: .; J: TRBJ1-1; V: TRBV6-6; D: TRBD1; CDR3: CASSYSPSGGTEAFF; DNA: TGTGCCAGCAGTTACTCCCCTTCAGGGGGCACTGAAGCTTTCTTT
size: .; J: TRBJ1-6; V: TRBV5-4; D: TRBD1; CDR3: CASSGGDRGYSPLHF; DNA: TGTGCCAGCAGCGGGGGGGACAGGGGATATTCACCCCTCCACTTT
size: few; J: TRBJ2-7; V: TRBV25-1; D: .; CDR3: CASSEHTGLVYEQYF; DNA: TGTGCCAGCAGTGAACATACAGGGTTAGTCTACGAGCAGTACTTC
size: .; J: TRBJ2-3; V: TRBV6-5; D: .; CDR3: CASSYSRVDTQYF; DNA: TGTGCCAGCAGTTACTCTCGGGTTGATACGCAGTATTTT
size: .; J: TRBJ2-2; V: TRBV29-1; D: .; CDR3: CSALGGSRNTGELFF; DNA: TGCAGCGCCCTCGGGGGATCCCGTAACACCGGGGAGCTGTTTTTT
size: .; J: TRBJ1-3; V: TRBV7-3; D: TRBD1; CDR3: CASSPGTGVPPFGNF; DNA: TGTGCCAGCAGCCCTGGGACAGGGGTCCCCCCCTTCGGCAATTTT
size: once; J: TRBJ1-5; V: TRBV21-1; D: .; CDR3: CASSKGRQGGQPQHF; DNA: TGTGCCAGCAGCAAAGGGCGCCAGGGAGGTCAGCCCCAGCATTTT
size: .; J: TRBJ2-3; V: TRBV4-2; D: .; CDR3: CASSQDSGGLDHSTDTQYF; DNA: TGTGCCAGCAGCCAAGATAGTGGGGGACTTGATCATAGCACAGATACGCAGTATTTT
size: .; J: TRBJ1-3; V: TRBV9; D: .; CDR3: CASSREENTIYF; DNA: TGTGCCAGCAGCAGAGAGGAAAACACCATATATTTT
size: .; J: TRBJ2-2; V: TRBV7-3; D: TRBD2; CDR3: CASSLIAGGTGELFF; DNA: TGTGCCAGCAGCTTAATAGCGGGGGGAACCGGGGAGCTGTTTTTT
size: .; J: TRBJ2-3; V: TRBV7-3; D: TRBD2; CDR3: CASSQTSGGFTDTQYF; DNA: TGTGCCAGCAGCCAGACTAGCGGGGGGTTCACAGATACGCAGTATTTT
size: .; J: TRBJ2-3; V: TRBV5-8; D: TRBD2; CDR3: CASTPGLAATDTQYF; DNA: TGTGCCAGCACCCCGGGACTAGCAGCCACAGATACGCAGTATTTT
size: .; J: TRBJ1-4; V: TRBV28; D: .; CDR3: CASSKSPTNEKLFF; DNA: TGTGCCAGTAGCAAAAGTCCAACTAATGAAAAACTGTTTTTT
size: .; J: TRBJ2-7; V: TRBV20-1; D: .; CDR3: CSATGSHEQYF; DNA: TGCAGTGCTACAGGCAGCCACGAGCAGTACTTC
size: .; J: TRBJ2-2; V: TRBV29-1; D: .; CDR3: CSIVEQGTPSTGELFF; DNA: TGCAGCATTGTGGAACAGGGAACCCCGAGCACCGGGGAGCTGTTTTTT
size: .; J: TRBJ1-3; V: TRBV7-9; D: .; CDR3: CASTNGGDRSGNTIYF; DNA: TGTGCCAGCACTAACGGGGGGGATCGGTCCGGAAACACCATATATTTT
size: .; J: TRBJ1-6; V: TRBV14; D: TRBD1; CDR3: CASSQAGTGGSYNSPLHF; DNA: TGTGCCAGCAGCCAGGCCGGGACAGGGGGCTCCTATAATTCACCCCTCCACTTT
size: .; J: TRBJ2-1; V: TRBV9; D: .; CDR3: CASSLSPGLESNEQFF; DNA: TGTGCCAGCAGCCTTTCACCGGGACTGGAGTCCAATGAGCAGTTCTTC
size: few; J: TRBJ2-1; V: TRBV7-2; D: .; CDR3: CASSPPSYNEQFF; DNA: TGTGCCAGCAGCCCCCCTAGTTACAATGAGCAGTTCTTC
size: .; J: TRBJ1-1; V: TRBV11-2; D: .; CDR3: CASSPLAFF; DNA: TGTGCCAGCAGCCCTTTAGCTTTCTTT
size: .; J: TRBJ2-3; V: TRBV9; D: .; CDR3: CASSVLETDTQYF; DNA: TGTGCCAGCAGCGTTTTGGAGACAGATACGCAGTATTTT
size: .; J: TRBJ2-1; V: TRBV4-3; D: .; CDR3: CASSQVLSSYNEQFF; DNA: TGCGCCAGCAGCCAAGTCCTGAGCTCCTACAATGAGCAGTTCTTC
size: .; J: TRBJ2-2; V: TRBV19; D: .; CDR3: CASSLPGFRTGELFF; DNA: TGTGCCAGTAGTCTTCCGGGTTTCCGAACCGGGGAGCTGTTTTTT
size: .; J: TRBJ2-6; V: TRBV4-2; D: TRBD2; CDR3: CASSTGGTGANVLTF; DNA: TGTGCCAGCTCAACCGGGGGGACTGGGGCCAACGTCCTGACTTTC
size: .; J: TRBJ1-1; V: TRBV5-4; D: TRBD1; CDR3: CASSSKQGVGTEAFF; DNA: TGTGCCAGCAGCTCGAAACAGGGGGTAGGGACTGAAGCTTTCTTT